This T cell receptor beta chain was documented in a study of T cells after yellow fever vaccination. MiXCR, run by TCRdb on the 5' RACE reads, gives a single entry per CDR3 protein. The repertoire includes around 300,000 distinct CDR3 sequences, around 4.5% of them detected once, and approximately 20% sits in the top ten. This clonotype was counted a few times. The material sequenced was PBMCs, taken 15 days after the yellow fever booster vaccination. The origin of this receptor is a man in his late teens or twenties who received the YFV17D yellow fever vaccine.

The CDR3 spells CASSLQSLGGYGYTF. The CDR3 nucleotides read TGCGCCAGCAGCCTGCAATCGTTGGGGGGCTATGGCTACACCTTC. The gene calls are TRBV5-1 and TRBJ1-2; perhaps TRBD1 as D (5 bases). The V gene lost 4 bases and the J gene lost 4 bases, with 17 bases spanning the gap. The CDR3 totals 15 residues. Germline values: CDR1 SGHRS, CDR2 YFSETQ. Full variable domain (rest looked up from reference TRBV5-1 and TRBJ1-2): KAGVTQTPRYLIKTRGQQVTLSCSPISGHRSVSWYQQTPGQGLQFLFEYFSETQRNKGNFPGRFSGRQFSNSRSEMNVSTLELGDSALYLCASSLQSLGGYGYTFGSGTRLTVV.